Below, 25 T cell receptor beta chains from the same sample are listed, as sequenced in a study of blood T cell repertoires in COVID-19. Assay used: immunoSEQ multiplex PCR; TCRdb lists only in-frame clones, some missing. The sample gives about 130,000 clones, roughly 91% of which show up once; roughly 4% is in the top ten. The specimen was peripheral blood. The source of these receptors is a man between 60 and 75 years old with COVID-19, enrolled during active disease.

This clone was detected once. The chain links TRBV6-5 to TRBJ2-1, with D possibly being TRBD1 (6 bases). This CDR3 has 14 residues. CDR1 and CDR2 (germline): MNHEY, SVGAGI. V dropped 11 bases and J dropped 2 bases, with 16 bases sitting between them. Here the CDR3 reads CAGSQGLTYNEQFF. The CDR3 nucleotides read TGTGCCGGGTCCCAGGGGCTAACCTACAATGAGCAGTTCTTC.

The chain links TRBV7-9 to TRBJ2-2; a weak D match, TRBD2 (5 bases). This CDR3 region has 14 residues. Trimming took off 0 bases at V and 7 bases at J, with 9 bases between the two ends. Germline loops: CDR1 SEHNR, CDR2 FQNEAQ (reference sequence). The chain's CDR3 is CASSLASGGGELFF. CDR3 nucleotide sequence: TGTGCCAGCAGCTTAGCGTCCGGAGGCGGGGAGCTGTTTTTT.

The gene calls are TRBV6-5 and TRBJ1-5, with D possibly TRBD1 on 6 matching bases. The CDR3 contains 15 residues. Germline V gene sequence: CDR1 MNHEY, CDR2 SVGAGI. V was pared by 8 bases and J by 2 bases, with 16 bases between. CDR3 sequence (DNA): TGTGCCAGCGGTTGGGGGGGCTCGGGCAATCAGCCCCAGCATTTT. It codes for CASGWGGSGNQPQHF.

This chain uses TRBV4-1 with TRBJ2-3, with D tentatively TRBD1 (6 bases). V dropped 0 bases and J dropped 3 bases, with 19 bases sitting between them. The CDR3 is made up of 18 amino acids. Germline V gene lookup returns CDR1 MGHRA and CDR2 YSYEKL. The CDR3 reads CASSQDGITGHRTDTQYF. CDR3 nucleotides: TGCGCCAGCAGCCAAGACGGGATTACGGGACATAGAACAGATACGCAGTATTTT.

V usage is TRBV5-4 and J usage is TRBJ1-1; D not certain. Germline loops: CDR1 SGHNT, CDR2 YYREEE (reference sequence). The CDR3 runs to 14 residues. Trimming removed 2 bases from V and 4 bases from J, with 12 bases in between. The CDR3 protein is CASSFSRSSTEAFF. CDR3 coding DNA: TGTGCCAGCAGCTTTTCGCGGTCGAGCACTGAAGCTTTCTTT.

The chain joins TRBV9 to TRBJ2-3, with 10 bases aligning to TRBD2. J was trimmed by 3 bases and V by 0 bases; bases with no gene match: 7. The CDR3 has 17 residues. Germline lookup yields CDR1 SGDLS and CDR2 YYNGEE. The chain's CDR3 is CASSVAAGGLWTDTQYF. The CDR3 DNA follows: TGTGCCAGCAGCGTAGCAGCGGGGGGGCTTTGGACAGATACGCAGTATTTT.

This chain connects TRBV11-2 to TRBJ1-4, with D unresolved. V dropped 0 bases and J dropped 0 bases, with 5 bases sitting between them. Germline V gene data show CDR1 as SGHAT and CDR2 as FQNNGV. This CDR3 comprises 15 residues. The CDR3 DNA sequence: TGTGCCAGCAGCTTAGATGGAGCAACTAATGAAAAACTGTTTTTT. As protein: CASSLDGATNEKLFF.

CDR3 loop: CASSLAGNEAFF. The CDR3 DNA reads as TGTGCCAGCAGTTTAGCGGGGAATGAAGCTTTCTTT. The chain carries TRBV28 and TRBJ1-1; D remains ambiguous. This CDR3 is built from 12 residues. Germline assignment: CDR1 MDHEN and CDR2 SYDVKM. With 2 bases removed from V and 7 bases from J, the gap between germline ends came to 8 bases.

CDR3 sequence (DNA): TGTGCCAACATTAAGTGGTCGGGCAGGGGTAACACTGAAGCTTTCTTT. Residues: CANIKWSGRGNTEAFF. The gene calls are TRBV27 and TRBJ1-1, with D maybe TRBD1 (6 bases). Trimming removed 10 bases from V and 2 bases from J, with 23 bases in between. Germline V CDR1 and CDR2: MNHEY, SMNVEV (reference sequence). The CDR3 totals 16 residues.

This rearrangement joins TRBV2 to TRBJ2-2; TRBD1 aligns across 8 bases. This CDR3 contains 17 residues. After removal of 4 bases from V and 4 bases from J, the junction contained 11 bases not matched to a gene. The germline gives CDR1 SNHLY, CDR2 FYNNEI. The CDR3 region has the DNA TGTGCCAGCAGTGGTGGGACAGGACGAGAGGGCACCGGGGAGCTGTTTTTT. Amino acid sequence: CASSGGTGREGTGELFF.

The V and J genes are TRBV7-2 and TRBJ2-7; 7 nucleotides match TRBD1. V lost 4 bases to trimming and J lost 0 bases; unmatched junction nucleotides: 3. Looked up from germline, CDR1 is SGHTA and CDR2 is FQGNSA. The CDR3 consists of 14 residues. This chain's CDR3 is CASSWGTVSYEQYF. As DNA, the CDR3 is TGTGCCAGCAGCTGGGGGACAGTCTCCTACGAGCAGTACTTC. The entire variable domain, with the rest obtained from reference TRBV7-2 and TRBJ2-7, is as follows: GAGVSQSPSNKVTEKGKDVELRCDPISGHTALYWYRQSLGQGLEFLIYFQGNSAPDKSGLPSDRFSAERTGGSVSTLTIQRTQQEDSAVYLCASSWGTVSYEQYFGPGTRLTVT.

This clone was detected only once. The V and J genes are TRBV7-3 and TRBJ2-3; 7 nucleotides line up with TRBD1. CDR1 is SGHTA and CDR2 is FQGTGA in the germline V gene. The CDR3 spans 15 residues. J was trimmed by 1 base and V by 3 bases; bases with no gene match: 4. CDR3 loop: CASSFGQAGTDTQYF. The DNA of the CDR3 is TGTGCCAGCAGCTTTGGACAGGCGGGCACAGATACGCAGTATTTT.

The V and J genes are TRBV5-4 and TRBJ1-1, with TRBD1 matching 10 bases. The CDR3 runs to 15 residues. Looked up from germline, CDR1 is SGHNT and CDR2 is YYREEE (reference sequence). The ends lost 5 bases at V and 1 base at J; junction bases unmatched: 5. CDR3 coding DNA: TGTGCCAGCAGACCACGACAGGGGGCGAACACTGAAGCTTTCTTT. Encoded protein: CASRPRQGANTEAFF.

The chain couples TRBV5-1 to TRBJ2-3; 15 bases are shared with TRBD2. CDR3 size: 18 residues. The V gene end was trimmed by 2 bases and the J gene end by 4 bases; junction bases not matched to a gene: 8. Germline assignment: CDR1 SGHRS and CDR2 YFSETQ. CDR3: CASSLSRTSGGAADTQYF. The CDR3 bases are TGCGCCAGCAGCTTATCCCGGACTAGCGGGGGGGCAGCAGATACGCAGTATTTT.

The rearrangement links TRBV6-5 to TRBJ1-2; 8 nucleotides agree with TRBD1. Unmatched junction bases numbered 6, after V lost 0 bases and J lost 6 bases. The CDR3 loop spans 15 amino acids. Germline V gene data show CDR1 as MNHEY and CDR2 as SVGAGI. The CDR3 DNA reads TGTGCCAGCAGTTACTCGGTATTACAGGGGGATGGCTACACCTTC. This gives the protein CASSYSVLQGDGYTF.

The chain joins TRBV28 to TRBJ1-5; D not resolved. Germline V CDR1 and CDR2: MDHEN, SYDVKM. The CDR3 sequence is 11 residues long. The V end lost 4 bases, the J end lost 5 bases, and 3 bases lay between the germline ends. CDR3 protein: CASSSHQPQHF. The CDR3 DNA is TGTGCCAGCAGTTCTCATCAGCCCCAGCATTTT. Together with reference TRBV28 and TRBJ1-5, the CDR3 gives the full variable domain: DVKVTQSSRYLVKRTGEKVFLECVQDMDHENMFWYRQDPGLGLRLIYFSYDVKMKEKGDIPEGYSVSREKKERFSLILESASTNQTSMYLCASSSHQPQHFGDGTRLSIL.

The rearrangement uses TRBV5-4 and TRBJ1-1, with 9 bases lining up with TRBD1. This CDR3 has 13 amino acids. V trimming: 9 bases; J trimming: 7 bases; junction bases outside the gene matches: 10. Looked up from germline, CDR1 is SGHNT and CDR2 is YYREEE (reference sequence). In nucleotides, the CDR3 is TGTGCCACCCATAACTCGGACAGGGGTGAAGCTTTCTTT. Translated: CATHNSDRGEAFF.

The chain combines TRBV9 with TRBJ1-2; 7 nucleotides match TRBD1. The CDR3 has 16 residues. With 7 bases clipped from V and 8 bases from J, the junction kept 20 bases outside the gene matches. Per the germline V gene, CDR1 is SGDLS and CDR2 is YYNGEE. In DNA form, the CDR3 reads TGTGCCAGCGCCTCCCCTGACAGGGCAGACCAAGAGGGCTACACCTTC. It translates to CASASPDRADQEGYTF.

This chain joins TRBV7-8 and TRBJ1-5; 7 bases agree with TRBD1. CDR1 is SGHVS, CDR2 FQNEAQ, per germline. The CDR3 has 18 residues. Trimming cost V 10 bases and J 0 bases; bases outside gene matches: 18. CDR3 sequence: CATRQGVVGIYSNQPQHF. In nucleotides, the CDR3 is TGTGCCACCCGCCAGGGGGTGGTGGGGATTTATAGCAATCAGCCCCAGCATTTT.

The chain employs TRBV19 and TRBJ2-2; 7 bases align to TRBD1. This CDR3 is built from 16 residues. Germline V gene lookup returns CDR1 LNHDA and CDR2 SQIVND (reference sequence). With V trimmed by 7 bases and J by 4 bases, 12 bases remained unmatched. Here the CDR3 reads CASIARDSLFTGELFF. In DNA, the CDR3 is TGTGCCAGTATAGCCCGGGACAGCCTGTTCACCGGGGAGCTGTTTTTT.

The chain joins TRBV30 to TRBJ1-3; TRBD1 matches 7 bases. This CDR3 region has 15 residues. The V segment lost 4 bases and the J segment 0 bases; nucleotides outside the gene matches: 6. Germline V gene sequence: CDR1 GTSNPN, CDR2 SVGIG (reference sequence). In DNA, the CDR3 is TGTGCCTGGACCAGGACAGGCAGCTCTGGAAACACCATATATTTT. It translates to CAWTRTGSSGNTIYF.

This CDR3 reads CASSHLYGQDYGYTF. The DNA for the CDR3 is TGTGCCAGCAGCCATCTCTATGGTCAGGACTATGGCTACACCTTC. This rearrangement joins TRBV3-1 (or the pseudogene TRBV3-2) to TRBJ1-2; D is unclear. Germline CDR1 and CDR2: LGHDT and YNNKEL (reference sequence). V gave up 3 bases and J gave up 3 bases, with 14 bases separating them. This CDR3 contains 15 residues.

This chain connects TRBV3-1 (or the pseudogene TRBV3-2) to TRBJ2-3; maybe TRBD2 (5 bases). In germline, CDR1 is LGHDT, CDR2 YNNKEL (reference sequence). The V gene lost 4 bases and the J gene lost 3 bases, with 17 bases spanning the gap. The CDR3 is 16 amino acids. CDR3 DNA: TGTGCCAGCAGCCCCATTAGCGTGGAGATGACAGATACGCAGTATTTT. Amino acid sequence: CASSPISVEMTDTQYF.

The chain joins TRBV5-6 to TRBJ2-6; tentative D call: TRBD1 (7 bases). Trimming removed 3 bases at V and 3 bases at J, with 10 bases between. This CDR3 contains 15 residues. Germline CDR1 reads SGHDT; CDR2 reads YYEEEE. For the CDR3, the DNA is TGTGCCAGCAGCTGGAGGGGGCTTGGGGCCAACGTCCTGACTTTC. It yields the protein CASSWRGLGANVLTF.

The chain uses TRBV18 and TRBJ1-6, with 9 bases aligning to TRBD1. The germline V gene encodes CDR1 KGHSH and CDR2 LQKENI. The CDR3 has 15 amino acids. With 2 bases clipped from V and 8 bases from J, the junction kept 4 bases outside the gene matches. DNA for the CDR3: TGTGCCAGCTCACCATCGACAGGGGGGCATTCACCCCTCCACTTT. This sequence encodes CASSPSTGGHSPLHF. The full variable domain, rest sourced from reference TRBV18 and TRBJ1-6, is NAGVMQNPRHLVRRRGQEARLRCSPMKGHSHVYWYRQLPEEGLKFMVYLQKENIIDESGMPKERFSAEFPKEGPSILRIQQVVRGDSAAYFCASSPSTGGHSPLHFGNGTRLTVT.